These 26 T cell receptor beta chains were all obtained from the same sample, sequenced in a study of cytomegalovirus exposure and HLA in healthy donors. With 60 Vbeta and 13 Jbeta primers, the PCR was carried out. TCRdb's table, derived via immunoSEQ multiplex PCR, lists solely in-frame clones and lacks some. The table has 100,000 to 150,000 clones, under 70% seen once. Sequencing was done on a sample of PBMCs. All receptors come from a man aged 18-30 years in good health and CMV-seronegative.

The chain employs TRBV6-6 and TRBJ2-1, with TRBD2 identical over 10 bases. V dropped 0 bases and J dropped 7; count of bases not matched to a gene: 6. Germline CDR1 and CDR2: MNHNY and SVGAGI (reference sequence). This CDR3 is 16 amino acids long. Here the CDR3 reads CASSYSLAGGTNEQFF. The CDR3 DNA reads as TGTGCCAGCAGTTACTCATTAGCGGGGGGTACAAATGAGCAGTTCTTC.

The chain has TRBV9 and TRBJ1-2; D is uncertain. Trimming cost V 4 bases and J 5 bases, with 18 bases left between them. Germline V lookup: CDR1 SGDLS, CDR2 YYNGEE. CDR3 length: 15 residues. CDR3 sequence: CASSPSVPGNYGYTF. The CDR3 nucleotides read TGTGCCAGCAGCCCGTCGGTCCCGGGGAATTATGGCTACACCTTC.

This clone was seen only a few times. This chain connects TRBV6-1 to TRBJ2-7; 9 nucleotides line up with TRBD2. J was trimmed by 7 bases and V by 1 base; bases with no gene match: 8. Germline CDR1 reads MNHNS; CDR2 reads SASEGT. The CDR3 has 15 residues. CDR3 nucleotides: TGTGCCAGCAGTGAAGAGGCGGGAGGGCCGGAGGAGCAGTACTTC. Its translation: CASSEEAGGPEEQYF.

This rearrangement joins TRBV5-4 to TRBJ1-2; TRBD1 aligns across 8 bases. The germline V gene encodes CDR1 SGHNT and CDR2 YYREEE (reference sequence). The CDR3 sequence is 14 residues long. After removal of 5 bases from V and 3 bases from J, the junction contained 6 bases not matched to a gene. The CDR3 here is CASRTRGRDYGYTF. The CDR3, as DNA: TGTGCCAGCAGAACCAGGGGGCGCGACTATGGCTACACCTTC.

The chain's CDR3 is CASRVTGTGNTEAFF. In DNA form, the CDR3 reads TGTGCCAGCAGGGTTACCGGGACAGGGAACACTGAAGCTTTCTTT. The chain links TRBV2 to TRBJ1-1; TRBD1 matches at 8 bases. The germline V gene has CDR1 SNHLY and CDR2 FYNNEI. The CDR3 contains 15 residues. V was pared by 6 bases and J by 1 base, with 7 bases of the junction left unmatched.

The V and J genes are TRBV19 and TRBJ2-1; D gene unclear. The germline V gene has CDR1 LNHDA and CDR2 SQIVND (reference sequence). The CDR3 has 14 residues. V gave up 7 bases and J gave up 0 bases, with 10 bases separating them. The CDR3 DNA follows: TGTGCCAGTAATGCGGTCAGCTCCTACAATGAGCAGTTCTTC. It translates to CASNAVSSYNEQFF.

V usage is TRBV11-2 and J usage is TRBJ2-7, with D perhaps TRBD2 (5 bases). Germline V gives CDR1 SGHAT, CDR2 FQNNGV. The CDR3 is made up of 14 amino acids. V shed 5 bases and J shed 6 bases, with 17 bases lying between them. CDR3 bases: TGTGCCAGCAGCGCCCAAGGCCGGGGATCCGAGCAGTACTTC. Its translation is CASSAQGRGSEQYF.

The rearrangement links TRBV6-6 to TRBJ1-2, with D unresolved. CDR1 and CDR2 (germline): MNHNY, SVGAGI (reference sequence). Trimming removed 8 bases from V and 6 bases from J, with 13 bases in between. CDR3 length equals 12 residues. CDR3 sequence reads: CASGMSGDGYTF. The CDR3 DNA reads TGTGCCAGCGGAATGTCCGGAGATGGCTACACCTTC.

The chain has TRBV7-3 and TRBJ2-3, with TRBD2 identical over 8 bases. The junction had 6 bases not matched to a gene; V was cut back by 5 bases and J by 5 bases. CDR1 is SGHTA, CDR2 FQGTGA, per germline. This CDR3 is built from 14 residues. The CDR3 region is CASSRGGVRDTQYF. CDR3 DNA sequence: TGTGCCAGCAGCCGGGGGGGGGTAAGAGATACGCAGTATTTT.

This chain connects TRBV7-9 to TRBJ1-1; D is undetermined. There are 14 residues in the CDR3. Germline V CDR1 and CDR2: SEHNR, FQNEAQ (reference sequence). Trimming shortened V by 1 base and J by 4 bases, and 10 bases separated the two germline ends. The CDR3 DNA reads TGTGCCAGCAGCTTAGTGGTGGAGGGCACTGAAGCTTTCTTT. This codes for CASSLVVEGTEAFF.

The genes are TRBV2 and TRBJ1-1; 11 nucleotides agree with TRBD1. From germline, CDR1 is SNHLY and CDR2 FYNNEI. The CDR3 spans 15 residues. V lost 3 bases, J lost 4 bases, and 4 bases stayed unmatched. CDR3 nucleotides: TGTGCCAGCAGTGATGGGACAGGGGGTAGCACTGAAGCTTTCTTT. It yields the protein CASSDGTGGSTEAFF.

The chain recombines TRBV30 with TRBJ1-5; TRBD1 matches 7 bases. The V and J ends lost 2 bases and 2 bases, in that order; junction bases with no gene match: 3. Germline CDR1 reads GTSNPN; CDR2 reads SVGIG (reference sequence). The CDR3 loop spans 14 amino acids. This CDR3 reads CAWSYDRGNQPQHF. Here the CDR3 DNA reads TGTGCCTGGAGTTATGACAGGGGCAATCAGCCCCAGCATTTT.

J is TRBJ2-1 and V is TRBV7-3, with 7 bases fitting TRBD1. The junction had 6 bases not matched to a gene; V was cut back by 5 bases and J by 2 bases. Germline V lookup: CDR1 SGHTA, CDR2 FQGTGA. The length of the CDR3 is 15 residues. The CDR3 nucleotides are TGTGCCAGCAGCCTACAGGGGCGGCCCTACAATGAGCAGTTCTTC. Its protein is CASSLQGRPYNEQFF.

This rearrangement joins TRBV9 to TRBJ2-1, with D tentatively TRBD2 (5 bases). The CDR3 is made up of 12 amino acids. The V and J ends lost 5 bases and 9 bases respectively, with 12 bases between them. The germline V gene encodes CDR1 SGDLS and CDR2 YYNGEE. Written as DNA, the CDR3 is TGTGCCAGCAGATCGGGGTCGGGTGAGCAGTTCTTC. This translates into CASRSGSGEQFF.

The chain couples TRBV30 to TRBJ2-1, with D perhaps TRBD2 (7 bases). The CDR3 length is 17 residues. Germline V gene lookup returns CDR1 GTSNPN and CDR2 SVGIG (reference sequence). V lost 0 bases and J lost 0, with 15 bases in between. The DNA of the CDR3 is TGTGCCTGGAGTGTACCTTTAGGGGGGGGCTCCTACAATGAGCAGTTCTTC. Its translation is CAWSVPLGGGSYNEQFF.

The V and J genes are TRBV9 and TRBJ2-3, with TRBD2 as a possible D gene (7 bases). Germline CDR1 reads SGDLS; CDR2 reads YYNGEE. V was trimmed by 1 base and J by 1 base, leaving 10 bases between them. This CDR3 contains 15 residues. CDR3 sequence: CASSVRGAGTDTQYF. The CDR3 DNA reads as TGTGCCAGCAGCGTACGGGGGGCTGGCACAGATACGCAGTATTTT.

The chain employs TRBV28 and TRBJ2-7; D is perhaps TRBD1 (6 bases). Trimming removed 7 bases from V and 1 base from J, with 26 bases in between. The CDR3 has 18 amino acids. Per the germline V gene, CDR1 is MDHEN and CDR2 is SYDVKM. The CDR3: CASTTLRGRRIKSYEQYF. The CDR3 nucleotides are TGTGCCAGCACCACCCTCAGGGGCCGGCGCATTAAATCCTACGAGCAGTACTTC.

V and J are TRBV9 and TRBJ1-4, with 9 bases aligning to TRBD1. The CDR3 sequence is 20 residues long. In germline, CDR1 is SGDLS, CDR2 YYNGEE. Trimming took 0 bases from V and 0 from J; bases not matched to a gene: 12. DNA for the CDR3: TGTGCCAGCAGCGTAGAAGGTTTCGGACAGGGGTTGGCAACTAATGAAAAACTGTTTTTT. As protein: CASSVEGFGQGLATNEKLFF.

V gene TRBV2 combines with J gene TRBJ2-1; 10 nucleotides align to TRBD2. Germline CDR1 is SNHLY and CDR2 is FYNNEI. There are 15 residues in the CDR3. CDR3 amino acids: CATRLAGVSGNEQFF. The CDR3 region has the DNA TGTGCGACCCGGCTAGCGGGAGTTAGTGGGAATGAGCAGTTCTTC.

The CDR3 sequence: CASSHTGTSNEQFF. The CDR3 coding sequence is TGTGCCAGCAGCCACACCGGGACTAGCAATGAGCAGTTCTTC. J is TRBJ2-1 and V is TRBV4-2; 8 bases are shared with TRBD2. Germline V lookup: CDR1 LGHNA, CDR2 YNFKEQ. With V trimmed by 3 bases and J by 6 bases, 4 bases remained unmatched. CDR3 length equals 14 residues.

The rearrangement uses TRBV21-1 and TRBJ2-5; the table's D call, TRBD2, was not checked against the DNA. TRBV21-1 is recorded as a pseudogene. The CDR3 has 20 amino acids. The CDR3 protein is CASSRNPGLAGPWYQETQYF. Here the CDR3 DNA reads TGTGCCAGCAGCAGGAATCCGGGACTAGCGGGGCCGTGGTACCAAGAGACCCAGTACTTC.

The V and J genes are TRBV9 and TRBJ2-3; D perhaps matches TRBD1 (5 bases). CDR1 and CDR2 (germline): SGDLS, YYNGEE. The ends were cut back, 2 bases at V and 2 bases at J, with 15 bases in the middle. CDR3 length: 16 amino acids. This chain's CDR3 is CASSVVDSLYTDTQYF. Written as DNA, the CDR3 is TGTGCCAGCAGCGTGGTAGACAGTCTATACACAGATACGCAGTATTTT.

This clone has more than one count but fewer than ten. Here the CDR3 reads CAWSVGGRNTEAFF. DNA of the CDR3: TGTGCCTGGAGTGTCGGGGGAAGGAACACTGAAGCTTTCTTT. The chain employs TRBV30 and TRBJ1-1, with D maybe TRBD1 (5 bases). CDR1 and CDR2 from the germline V gene are GTSNPN and SVGIG (reference sequence). Trimming took off 0 bases at V and 1 base at J, with 9 bases between the two ends. CDR3 length: 14 amino acids.

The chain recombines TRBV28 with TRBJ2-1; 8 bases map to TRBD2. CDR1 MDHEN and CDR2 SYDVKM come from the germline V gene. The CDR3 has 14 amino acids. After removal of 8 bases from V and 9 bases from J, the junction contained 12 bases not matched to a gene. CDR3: CASRRGGGYGEQFF. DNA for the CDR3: TGTGCCAGCCGTAGGGGCGGGGGGTACGGTGAGCAGTTCTTC.

CDR3 protein: CASSQALAGVTGELFF. In nucleotides, the CDR3 is TGCGCCAGCAGCCAAGCGCTAGCGGGAGTCACCGGGGAGCTGTTTTTT. The V gene is TRBV4-3, the J gene TRBJ2-2; 10 positions agree with TRBD2. The length of the CDR3 is 16 residues. Per the germline V gene, CDR1 is LGHNA and CDR2 is YSLEER. The V segment lost 1 base and the J segment 4 bases; nucleotides outside the gene matches: 3.

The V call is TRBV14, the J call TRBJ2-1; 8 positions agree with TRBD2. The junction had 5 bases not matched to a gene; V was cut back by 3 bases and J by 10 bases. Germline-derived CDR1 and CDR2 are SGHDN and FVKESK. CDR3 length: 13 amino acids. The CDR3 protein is CASSQGLGIEQFF. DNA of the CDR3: TGTGCCAGCAGCCAGGGACTAGGGATCGAGCAGTTCTTC.